This TCR beta chain was sequenced during a study of CD8+ T cells in alopecia areata. Study-level findings and limits: The study found TCR sharing across patients less clear than in mice, possibly for HLA reasons. A great number of expanded lesional clones endured in scalp and blood during tofacitinib.

RNA extraction and reverse transcription yielded cDNA as sequencing template. Produced via immunoSEQ multiplex PCR; TCRdb's table is partial and in-frame only. The sample has 120,000 or so clones, 60% to 65% seen once. The treatment denotes: oral pan-JAK inhibitor, 5-10 mg twice daily. The V end was cut by 1 base, the J end by 4 bases, with 5 bases between. In germline, CDR1 is SGHTA, CDR2 FQGNSA. The CDR3 spans 12 residues. As concerns this clone: Its antigen is undetermined.

The sequence was collected from a human donor with alopecia areata. The chain joins TRBV7-2 to TRBJ2-7; D uncertain. The sample consisted of CD4+ T cells sorted from blood, taken at week 4, from a patient treated with tofacitinib. The CDR3 DNA follows: TGTGCCAGCAGCTTAGGGCAGTACGAGCAGTACTTC. Translating gives CASSLGQYEQYF. Supplemented by reference TRBV7-2 and TRBJ2-7, the full variable domain reads GAGVSQSPSNKVTEKGKDVELRCDPISGHTALYWYRQSLGQGLEFLIYFQGNSAPDKSGLPSDRFSAERTGGSVSTLTIQRTQQEDSAVYLCASSLGQYEQYFGPGTRLTVT.